The clone carrying this T cell receptor beta chain was found many times. Between the trimmed V and J ends, which lost 3 bases and 3 bases, there was a span of 8 bases. This CDR3 contains 13 residues. Germline loops: CDR1 SGHAT, CDR2 FQNNGV. This sample was included in a study of neurological immune-mediated disorders. 5'RACE with 10-nucleotide random UMIs produced the cDNA. Using its own MiXCR run on the 5' RACE reads, TCRdb lists one record per CDR3 protein. In the table there are over 45,000 distinct CDR3 sequences, about 5.8% of which are singletons. This chain uses TRBV11-2 with TRBJ1-1; no reliable D call. Sequenced material: CD4+ T cells from blood. The origin of this receptor is a woman aged 18-29 years with multiple sclerosis. CDR3 sequence reads: CASSFQAYTEAFF. CDR3 nucleotides: TGTGCCAGCAGCTTTCAAGCTTACACTGAAGCTTTCTTT.